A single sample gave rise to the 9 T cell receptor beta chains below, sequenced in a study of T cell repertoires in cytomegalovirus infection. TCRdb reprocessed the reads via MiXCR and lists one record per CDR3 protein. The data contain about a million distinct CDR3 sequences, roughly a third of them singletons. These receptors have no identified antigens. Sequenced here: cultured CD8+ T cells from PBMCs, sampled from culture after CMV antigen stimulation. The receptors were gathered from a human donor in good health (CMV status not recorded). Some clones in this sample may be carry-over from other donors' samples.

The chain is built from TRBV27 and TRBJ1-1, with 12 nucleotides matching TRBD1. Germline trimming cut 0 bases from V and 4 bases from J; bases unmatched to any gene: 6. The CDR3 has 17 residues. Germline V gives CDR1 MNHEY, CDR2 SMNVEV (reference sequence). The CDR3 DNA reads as TGTGCCAGCAGTTTATCTGGGACAGGGGGCGGGCGCACTGAAGCTTTCTTT. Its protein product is CASSLSGTGGGRTEAFF.

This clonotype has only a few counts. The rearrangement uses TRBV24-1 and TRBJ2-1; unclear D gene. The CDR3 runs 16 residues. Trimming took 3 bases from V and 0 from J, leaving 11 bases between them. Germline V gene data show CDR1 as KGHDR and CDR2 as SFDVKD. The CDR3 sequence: CATSDPQASSYNEQFF. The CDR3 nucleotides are TGTGCCACCAGTGATCCTCAGGCGAGCTCCTACAATGAGCAGTTCTTC.

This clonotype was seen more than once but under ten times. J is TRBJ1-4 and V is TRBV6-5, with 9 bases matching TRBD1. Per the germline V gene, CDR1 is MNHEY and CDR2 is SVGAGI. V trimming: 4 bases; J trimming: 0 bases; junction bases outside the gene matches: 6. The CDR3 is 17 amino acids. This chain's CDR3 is CASSSGTGPATNEKLFF. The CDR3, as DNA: TGTGCCAGCAGTTCTGGGACAGGGCCCGCAACTAATGAAAAACTGTTTTTT.

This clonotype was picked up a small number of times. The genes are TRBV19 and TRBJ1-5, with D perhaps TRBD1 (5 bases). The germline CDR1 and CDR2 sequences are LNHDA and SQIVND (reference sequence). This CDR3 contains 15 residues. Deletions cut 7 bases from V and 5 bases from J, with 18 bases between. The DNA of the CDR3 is TGTGCCAGTACCTTAGGCCGGGGGGTTTATCAGCCCCAGCATTTT. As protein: CASTLGRGVYQPQHF.

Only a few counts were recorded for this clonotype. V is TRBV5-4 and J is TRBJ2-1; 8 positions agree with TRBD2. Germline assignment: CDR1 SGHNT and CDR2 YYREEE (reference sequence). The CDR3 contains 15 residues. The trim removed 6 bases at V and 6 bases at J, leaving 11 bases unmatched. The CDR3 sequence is CASTLRRGAGNEQFF. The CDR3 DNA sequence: TGTGCCAGCACCCTGAGGCGGGGGGCCGGCAATGAGCAGTTCTTC.

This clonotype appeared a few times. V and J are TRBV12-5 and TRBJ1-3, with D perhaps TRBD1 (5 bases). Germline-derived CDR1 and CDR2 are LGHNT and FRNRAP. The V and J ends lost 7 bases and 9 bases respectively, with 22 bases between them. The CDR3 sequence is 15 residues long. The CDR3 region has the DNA TGTGCTAGTGTACCTTCGGGAGGGGCCCGAAGCACCATATATTTT. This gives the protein CASVPSGGARSTIYF.

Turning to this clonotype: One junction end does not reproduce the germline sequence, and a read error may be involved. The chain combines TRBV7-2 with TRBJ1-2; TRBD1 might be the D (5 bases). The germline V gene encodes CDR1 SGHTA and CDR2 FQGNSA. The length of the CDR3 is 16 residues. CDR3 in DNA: TGTGCCAACAGCTACCCCCCCGGCGTAGGGGACTATGGCTACACCTTC. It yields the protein CANSYPPGVGDYGYTF.

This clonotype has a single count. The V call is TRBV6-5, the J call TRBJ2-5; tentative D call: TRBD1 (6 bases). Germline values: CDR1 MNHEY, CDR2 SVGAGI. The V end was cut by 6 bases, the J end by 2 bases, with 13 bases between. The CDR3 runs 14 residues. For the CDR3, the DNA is TGTGCCAGCAGCAGGGGTCCGCGGCAAGAGACCCAGTACTTC. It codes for CASSRGPRQETQYF.

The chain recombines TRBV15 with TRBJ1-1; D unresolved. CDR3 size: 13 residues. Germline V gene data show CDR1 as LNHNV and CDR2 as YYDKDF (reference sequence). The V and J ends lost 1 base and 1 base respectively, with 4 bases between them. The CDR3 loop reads CATSRGENTEAFF. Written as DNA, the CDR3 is TGTGCCACCAGCAGAGGAGAGAACACTGAAGCTTTCTTT.